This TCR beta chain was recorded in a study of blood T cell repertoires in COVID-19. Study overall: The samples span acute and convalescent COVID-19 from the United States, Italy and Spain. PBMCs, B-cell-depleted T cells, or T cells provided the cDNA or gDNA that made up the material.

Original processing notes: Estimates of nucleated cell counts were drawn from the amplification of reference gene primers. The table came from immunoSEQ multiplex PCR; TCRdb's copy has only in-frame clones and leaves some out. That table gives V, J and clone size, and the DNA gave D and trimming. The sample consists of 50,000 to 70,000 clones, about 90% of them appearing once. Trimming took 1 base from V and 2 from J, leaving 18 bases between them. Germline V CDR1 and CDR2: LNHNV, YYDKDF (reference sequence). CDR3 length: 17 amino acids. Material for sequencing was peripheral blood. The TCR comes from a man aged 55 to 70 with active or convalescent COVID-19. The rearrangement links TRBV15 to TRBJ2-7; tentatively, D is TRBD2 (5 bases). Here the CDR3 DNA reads TGTGCCACCAGCAGAGGACGAGGGCCAGGAATAACCTACGAGCAGTACTTC. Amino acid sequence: CATSRGRGPGITYEQYF.